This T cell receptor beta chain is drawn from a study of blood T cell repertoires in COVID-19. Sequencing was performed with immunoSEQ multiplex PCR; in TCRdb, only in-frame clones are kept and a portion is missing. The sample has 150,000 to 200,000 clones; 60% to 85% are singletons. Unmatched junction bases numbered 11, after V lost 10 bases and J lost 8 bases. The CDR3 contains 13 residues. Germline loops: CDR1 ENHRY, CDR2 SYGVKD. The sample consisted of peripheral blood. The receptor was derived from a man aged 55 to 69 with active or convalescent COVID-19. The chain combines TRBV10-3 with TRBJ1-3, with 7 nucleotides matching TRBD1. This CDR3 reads CATSTGFGDTIYF. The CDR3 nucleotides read TGTGCCACCTCGACAGGGTTCGGGGACACCATATATTTT.